The TCR beta chain under discussion was sequenced for a study of identical twins. TCRdb itself ran the 5' RACE reads through MiXCR, one entry per CDR3 protein. The table records 350,000 to 600,000 distinct CDR3 sequences, 14% of them present only once. The CDR3 contains 13 residues. Trimming cost V 7 bases and J 7 bases; bases outside gene matches: 5. The germline V gene has CDR1 SQVTM and CDR2 ANQGSEA. These data were likewise used in another study, on yellow fever vaccine responses in identical twins.

The receptor comes from a young woman in good health. The genes are TRBV29-1 and TRBJ1-6; 9 nucleotides line up with TRBD1. Sequencing used CD4+ T cells sorted from blood. The CDR3: CSARTGVNSPLHF. CDR3 DNA sequence: TGCAGCGCCCGGACAGGGGTCAATTCACCCCTCCACTTT.